The sequence of this TCR beta chain was determined in a study of T cell repertoires in cytomegalovirus infection. Study summary: Based on public TCR beta signatures, there were indications of CMV infection and of a matching HLA type.

Study conclusions and caveats: CMV-specific TCR beta clonotypes restricted by HLA-C dominated the ex vivo response. Identification of carriers of CMV plus the relevant HLA was achieved through cumulative public TCR beta family frequency.

Germline V gene lookup returns CDR1 MNHEY and CDR2 SVGEGT. The CDR3 runs to 16 residues. Trimming took 7 bases from V and 4 from J; bases not matched to a gene: 8. Each CDR3 protein gets one entry after TCRdb re-called the reads with MiXCR. The repertoire has around 490,000 distinct CDR3 sequences, roughly 29% of them found once; the top ten carry under 15%. This clonotype was observed a handful of times. Its antigen is currently unknown. This clonotype originated in a human donor in good health (CMV status not recorded). Some clones in this sample may be carry-over from other donors' samples. The chain recombines TRBV6-2 or TRBV6-3 with TRBJ2-6; TRBD1 matches at 9 bases. Sequencing was done on a sample of PBMCs. CDR3 loop: CASTEHRGRGANVLTF. CDR3 in DNA: TGTGCCAGCACCGAACACAGGGGGCGAGGGGCCAACGTCCTGACTTTC.